This TCR beta chain was identified during a study of identical twins. The germline gives CDR1 SGHDN, CDR2 FVKESK. This CDR3 comprises 22 residues. V lost 2 bases and J lost 0; bases outside the gene matches: 20. In every case, the donor was a healthy Caucasian. Study results and limitations: Zero-insertion analyses were open to partial confounding by invariant MAIT and iNKT cells. Carriage of fewer insertions was seen in abundant cord blood beta clonotypes, whereas memory repertoires showed none.

Template switching supplied a universal primer site; unique molecular identifiers were carried on the cDNA. TCRdb reprocessed the 5' RACE reads with MiXCR, giving one entry per CDR3 protein. The sample has approximately 690,000 distinct CDR3 sequences; approximately 6.1% are singletons. This clonotype has just a few counts. No antigen is known for it. The genes are TRBV14 and TRBJ2-7; TRBD2 aligns across 12 bases. Sequencing input: naive T cells sorted from blood. The TCR comes from a young man in good health. The CDR3 reads CASSQNNCTRLAGEGGSYEQYF. DNA of the CDR3: TGTGCCAGCAGCCAAAACAACTGTACCCGACTAGCGGGAGAAGGGGGCTCCTACGAGCAGTACTTC.